Listed below are T cell receptor beta chains from one sample, sequenced in a study of CD8+ T cells in alopecia areata. This table comes from immunoSEQ multiplex PCR, and its TCRdb copy is limited to in-frame clones, with some not included. The sample has 130,000 to 150,000 clones; 82% are singletons. Sequencing was performed on CD8+ T cells sorted from blood, taken at week 4, from a patient treated with tofacitinib. These receptors came from a human donor with alopecia areata. The CDR3 runs from the conserved cysteine through the conserved F or W. The D gene is left open where the match is weak. Size tells how often a clone was seen (once, few, many) or the class of an expanded clone, and some rows leave it out.

clone size	J gene	V gene	D gene	CDR3 protein	CDR3 DNA
once	TRBJ2-2	TRBV10-3	.	CAISLDLNTGELFF	TGTGCCATCAGCCTAGATTTGAACACCGGGGAGCTGTTTTTT
.	TRBJ2-3	TRBV12-5	.	CASGFSDTQYF	TGTGCTAGTGGATTCTCAGATACGCAGTATTTT
.	TRBJ2-5	TRBV7-2	TRBD2	CASSMTSGGAGETQYF	TGTGCCAGCAGCATGACTAGCGGGGGGGCCGGGGAGACCCAGTACTTC
.	TRBJ2-7	TRBV5-6	.	CASSSGVSSYEQYF	TGTGCCAGCAGTTCGGGGGTTAGCTCCTACGAGCAGTACTTC
.	TRBJ2-1	TRBV5-6	TRBD2	CASSAVGLAGGYEQFF	TGTGCCAGCAGCGCCGTCGGGCTAGCGGGGGGATATGAGCAGTTCTTC
.	TRBJ1-3	TRBV9	.	CASSVGGLGNTIYF	TGTGCCAGCAGCGTAGGTGGGCTTGGAAACACCATATATTTT
.	TRBJ2-7	TRBV5-4	.	CASSPPGAYEQYF	TGTGCCAGCAGCCCCCCGGGTGCCTACGAGCAGTACTTC
.	TRBJ2-7	TRBV2	.	CASSAAPGLTYEQYF	TGTGCCAGCAGTGCCGCTCCGGGACTTACCTACGAGCAGTACTTC
.	TRBJ1-4	TRBV6-5	.	CASSYSSFGANEKLFF	TGTGCCAGCAGTTACTCGAGTTTTGGTGCTAATGAAAAACTGTTTTTT
.	TRBJ2-7	TRBV19	TRBD1	CATQPGQGASYEQYF	TGTGCCACCCAACCCGGACAGGGGGCGTCCTACGAGCAGTACTTC
once	TRBJ1-2	TRBV13	.	CASSLGERHYGYTF	TGTGCCAGCAGCTTAGGGGAACGGCATTATGGCTACACCTTC
.	TRBJ2-5	TRBV14	TRBD2	CASSQAGGLQETQYF	TGTGCCAGCAGCCAAGCGGGGGGATTGCAAGAGACCCAGTACTTC
.	TRBJ2-7	TRBV2	.	CASTRGYVEQYF	TGTGCCAGCACCCGAGGCTACGTCGAGCAGTACTTC
few	TRBJ2-5	TRBV21-1	.	CASSTIGRGRETQYF	TGTGCCAGCAGCACTATCGGCCGGGGGAGGGAGACCCAGTACTTC
.	TRBJ1-5	TRBV9	.	CASSVGAGASQPQHF	TGTGCCAGCAGCGTAGGGGCAGGGGCGAGTCAGCCCCAGCATTTT
once	TRBJ2-1	TRBV27	.	CASSLVGTPGEQFF	TGTGCCAGCAGTTTAGTCGGGACCCCCGGTGAGCAGTTCTTC
once	TRBJ2-3	TRBV7-2	.	CASSLWELPTDTQYF	TGTGCCAGCAGCTTATGGGAGCTCCCGACAGATACGCAGTATTTT
.	TRBJ2-7	TRBV6-6	TRBD1	CASSQGTGSVHEQYF	TGTGCCAGCAGTCAGGGGACAGGGTCGGTCCACGAGCAGTACTTC
.	TRBJ2-3	TRBV19	TRBD1	CASRGWDRGLDTQYF	TGTGCCAGTAGAGGTTGGGACAGGGGGTTGGATACGCAGTATTTT
once	TRBJ2-7	TRBV29-1	TRBD1	CSVRSTGPSYEQYF	TGCAGCGTGAGATCGACAGGGCCATCCTACGAGCAGTACTTC
.	TRBJ2-7	TRBV7-2	.	CASSSREVAYEQYF	TGTGCCAGCAGCTCCAGGGAGGTTGCGTACGAGCAGTACTTC
.	TRBJ1-4	TRBV30	.	CAWSGSGTSEKLFF	TGTGCCTGGAGCGGATCCGGGACATCGGAAAAACTGTTTTTT
.	TRBJ1-6	TRBV27	.	CASNFAGQGPKGAPLHF	TGTGCCAGCAACTTCGCCGGTCAGGGGCCCAAAGGGGCACCCCTCCACTTT
.	TRBJ2-5	TRBV4-1	.	CASSQVGGQETQYF	TGCGCCAGCAGCCAAGTGGGCGGACAAGAGACCCAGTACTTC
.	TRBJ2-7	TRBV6-5	TRBD1	CASSYGTGGEQYF	TGTGCCAGCAGCTATGGGACAGGCGGAGAGCAGTACTTC
few	TRBJ2-7	TRBV27	TRBD1	CASSLGQGSEQYF	TGTGCCAGCAGCCTGGGACAGGGAAGCGAGCAGTACTTC
.	TRBJ1-1	TRBV29-1	.	CSVKNPQNTEAFF	TGCAGCGTTAAAAATCCCCAGAACACTGAAGCTTTCTTT
.	TRBJ2-1	TRBV6-6	TRBD2	CASSYSSGGGKFEQFF	TGTGCCAGCAGTTACTCGAGCGGGGGGGGTAAGTTCGAGCAGTTCTTC
once	TRBJ2-5	TRBV13	.	CASSLGRATPGETQYF	TGTGCCAGCAGCTTAGGCAGGGCGACTCCCGGGGAGACCCAGTACTTC
.	TRBJ2-7	TRBV27	TRBD1	CASSTSNRGEQYF	TGTGCCAGCAGTACATCGAACAGGGGCGAGCAGTACTTC
once	TRBJ2-5	TRBV7-9	TRBD1	CASSLDRGQETQYF	TGTGCCAGCAGCCTAGACAGGGGCCAAGAGACCCAGTACTTC
.	TRBJ2-7	TRBV7-9	.	CASDQGTYEQYF	TGTGCCAGCGATCAGGGGACCTACGAGCAGTACTTC
.	TRBJ2-7	TRBV10-2	.	CASSEVGPIRREQYF	TGCGCCAGCAGTGAAGTGGGACCAATCCGACGAGAGCAGTACTTC
.	TRBJ1-2	TRBV7-9	.	CASSLVLGLTGGSYTF	TGTGCCAGCAGCTTGGTCCTGGGGCTGACCGGTGGAAGCTACACCTTC
.	TRBJ1-4	TRBV27	.	CASSLRGADEKLFF	TGTGCCAGCAGTTTGCGGGGGGCTGATGAAAAACTGTTTTTT
.	TRBJ2-7	TRBV5-6	TRBD1	CASSFLTTGTGSYEQYF	TGTGCCAGCAGCTTCCTCACTACCGGGACAGGGTCCTACGAGCAGTACTTC
few	TRBJ2-7	TRBV30	TRBD1	CAWSVQGIDEQYF	TGTGCCTGGAGTGTACAGGGGATAGACGAGCAGTACTTC
few	TRBJ2-7	TRBV2	TRBD2	CASGGGSSYEQYF	TGTGCCAGCGGCGGGGGGAGCTCCTACGAGCAGTACTTC
.	TRBJ2-2	TRBV29-1	.	CSVEQGPGELFF	TGCAGCGTTGAACAGGGGCCCGGGGAGCTGTTTTTT
.	TRBJ2-7	TRBV2	TRBD2	CASASGTSYEQYF	TGTGCCAGCGCCTCCGGGACTAGCTACGAGCAGTACTTC
once	TRBJ2-2	TRBV13	.	CASSLFGGANTGELFF	TGTGCCAGCAGCCTCTTCGGGGGAGCAAACACCGGGGAGCTGTTTTTT
.	TRBJ1-6	TRBV28	.	CASSERGNSYNSPLHF	TGTGCCAGCAGTGAGAGGGGGAACTCCTATAATTCACCCCTCCACTTT
.	TRBJ2-7	TRBV6-5	TRBD1	CTSSSPGQASYEQYF	TGTACCAGCAGTTCCCCGGGACAGGCTTCCTACGAGCAGTACTTC
.	TRBJ2-5	TRBV5-1	.	CASTTADSFQETQYF	TGCGCCAGCACCACTGCTGACAGCTTCCAAGAGACCCAGTACTTC
.	TRBJ2-5	TRBV5-1	.	CASVEGGQETQYF	TGCGCCAGCGTCGAGGGAGGTCAAGAGACCCAGTACTTC
.	TRBJ2-5	TRBV11-1	.	CASSPWGDRETQYF	TGTGCCAGCAGCCCTTGGGGGGATCGAGAGACCCAGTACTTC
.	TRBJ2-7	TRBV18	.	CASSLHYSYEQYF	TGTGCCAGCTCCCTACACTACTCCTACGAGCAGTACTTC
.	TRBJ1-1	TRBV4-2	.	CASSQDDRNTEAFF	TGTGCCAGCAGCCAGGACGATCGGAACACTGAAGCTTTCTTT
.	TRBJ1-1	TRBV7-9	.	CASSRRGTEAFF	TGTGCCAGCAGCCGGAGGGGCACTGAAGCTTTCTTT
.	TRBJ2-5	TRBV13	TRBD1	CASSLDRGQETQYF	TGTGCCAGCAGCTTAGACAGGGGGCAAGAGACCCAGTACTTC
.	TRBJ2-3	TRBV19	.	CASSTLMGTDTQYF	TGTGCCAGTAGTACCCTCATGGGGACAGATACGCAGTATTTT
.	TRBJ2-3	TRBV7-8	TRBD1	CASRLGQVSTDTQYF	TGTGCCAGCAGACTAGGACAGGTTAGCACAGATACGCAGTATTTT
.	TRBJ2-7	TRBV4-3	.	CASSPSVGVGGRYEQYF	TGCGCCAGCAGCCCGTCAGTCGGGGTGGGGGGGCGCTACGAGCAGTACTTC
.	TRBJ1-1	TRBV14	.	CASSQELQGVGTEAFF	TGTGCCAGCAGCCAAGAGTTGCAGGGTGTAGGCACTGAAGCTTTCTTT